The 19 T cell receptor beta chains reported below all come from one sample, sequenced in a study of T-cell memory formation after mild COVID-19. TCRdb called the 5' RACE reads again in MiXCR, with one record for every CDR3 protein. Of more than 400,000 distinct CDR3 sequences listed, roughly 18% are singletons. The sample consisted of PBMCs or a T cell subset sorted from them (not recorded which). The receptors originated from an adult woman who had mild COVID-19 (a few samples of this study predate the infection). Cell type and time point are not known.

The CDR3 here is CASSSSFGTSGGNRSYNEQFF. The CDR3 DNA is TGTGCCAGCAGCTCCTCTTTCGGGACTAGCGGGGGCAACCGATCCTACAATGAGCAGTTCTTC. This chain uses TRBV7-9 with TRBJ2-1; 14 nucleotides agree with TRBD2. The trim removed 4 bases at V and 1 base at J, leaving 15 bases unmatched. Germline CDR1 reads SEHNR; CDR2 reads FQNEAQ (reference sequence). CDR3 length equals 21 residues.

This chain links TRBV20-1 with TRBJ1-1; TRBD1 agrees at 7 bases. In germline, CDR1 is DFQATT, CDR2 SNEGSKA (reference sequence). The CDR3 has 14 amino acids. After removal of 1 base from V and 1 base from J, the junction contained 3 bases not matched to a gene. CDR3 DNA sequence: TGCAGTGCTAGAGGGCAGGGGGAGAACACTGAAGCTTTCTTT. It translates to CSARGQGENTEAFF.

The chain couples TRBV29-1 to TRBJ2-3, with 7 bases matching TRBD1. V was clipped by 3 bases and J by 2 bases; unmatched bases: 11. Germline CDR1 SQVTM, CDR2 ANQGSEA. The CDR3 has 16 residues. DNA of the CDR3: TGCAGCGTTGACTTCAGGGGACAGCTTTCCACAGATACGCAGTATTTT. It encodes CSVDFRGQLSTDTQYF.

This clonotype appeared a few times. The chain uses TRBV19 and TRBJ2-1; D is possibly TRBD1 (5 bases). There are 15 residues in the CDR3. The germline V gene encodes CDR1 LNHDA and CDR2 SQIVND (reference sequence). V dropped 6 bases and J dropped 0 bases, with 12 bases sitting between them. The CDR3 loop reads CASRKDRSSYNEQFF. The CDR3, as DNA: TGTGCCAGTAGGAAAGACAGAAGCTCCTACAATGAGCAGTTCTTC.

This rearrangement joins TRBV18 to TRBJ1-5; tentative D call: TRBD1 (5 bases). Trimming shortened V by 3 bases and J by 7 bases, and 10 bases separated the two germline ends. The length of the CDR3 is 13 residues. Germline V gives CDR1 KGHSH, CDR2 LQKENI. The CDR3 nucleotides are TGTGCCAGCTCACCTGGCGAGGGGCAGCCCCAGCATTTT. It specifies CASSPGEGQPQHF.

This clonotype was observed many times. V is TRBV5-6 and J is TRBJ2-7; unclear D gene. This CDR3 has 13 amino acids. V lost 0 bases to trimming and J lost 2 bases, with 6 bases between them. Germline CDR1 is SGHDT and CDR2 is YYEEEE. CDR3 residues: CASSLEQPYEQYF. The CDR3 coding sequence is TGTGCCAGCAGCTTGGAACAGCCCTACGAGCAGTACTTC.

This clonotype was observed a few times. Written as DNA, the CDR3 is TGTGCCAGCAGTGCATCACAGGGGAACACTGAAGCTTTCTTT. Translated, it gives CASSASQGNTEAFF. The chain uses TRBV27 and TRBJ1-1; tentative D call: TRBD1 (6 bases). This CDR3 has 14 amino acids. V lost 5 bases and J 1 base, leaving 11 bases between the germline ends. The germline gives CDR1 MNHEY, CDR2 SMNVEV (reference sequence).

This clonotype was seen a handful of times. The rearrangement joins TRBV5-1 to TRBJ2-4, with D perhaps matching TRBD2 (6 bases). The CDR3 is 15 residues long. The V end lost 4 bases, the J end lost 4 bases, and 15 bases lay between the germline ends. Germline assignment: CDR1 SGHRS and CDR2 YFSETQ. CDR3 nucleotide sequence: TGCGCCAGCAGCCCGGAGGGGTCCGCTAAAAACATTCAGTACTTC. Encoded protein: CASSPEGSAKNIQYF. Full variable domain (remainder filled in from reference TRBV5-1 and TRBJ2-4): KAGVTQTPRYLIKTRGQQVTLSCSPISGHRSVSWYQQTPGQGLQFLFEYFSETQRNKGNFPGRFSGRQFSNSRSEMNVSTLELGDSALYLCASSPEGSAKNIQYFGAGTRLSVL.

This clonotype was detected a few times. The gene calls are TRBV6-6 and TRBJ2-2, with no clear D. In germline, CDR1 is MNHNY, CDR2 SVGAGI (reference sequence). There are 13 residues in the CDR3. The germline V and J ends were trimmed by 7 bases and 4 bases, with 10 bases remaining between them. The CDR3 sequence: CASNPEGTGELFF. The CDR3 DNA reads TGTGCCAGCAACCCCGAAGGCACCGGGGAGCTGTTTTTT.

This chain joins TRBV5-1 and TRBJ1-2, with 8 bases that match TRBD1. CDR3 length: 17 amino acids. Trimming took 4 bases from V and 0 from J; bases not matched to a gene: 11. CDR1 SGHRS and CDR2 YFSETQ come from the germline V gene. This CDR3 reads CASSASPGQETNYGYTF. Written as DNA, the CDR3 is TGCGCCAGCAGCGCTAGTCCGGGACAGGAGACTAACTATGGCTACACCTTC. Based on the CDR3 plus reference TRBV5-1 and TRBJ1-2, the full variable domain is KAGVTQTPRYLIKTRGQQVTLSCSPISGHRSVSWYQQTPGQGLQFLFEYFSETQRNKGNFPGRFSGRQFSNSRSEMNVSTLELGDSALYLCASSASPGQETNYGYTFGSGTRLTVV.

This clonotype has just a few counts. This chain uses TRBV7-9 with TRBJ1-1, with D possibly matching TRBD1 (6 bases). Trimming took 6 bases from V and 2 from J, leaving 16 bases between them. The CDR3 is 15 residues long. The germline CDR1 and CDR2 sequences are SEHNR and FQNEAQ (reference sequence). DNA of the CDR3: TGTGCCAGCAGAGGCGACAGGCGGATTAACACTGAAGCTTTCTTT. Translating gives CASRGDRRINTEAFF.

This rearrangement joins TRBV3-1 to TRBJ2-3, with TRBD2 identical over 13 bases. CDR3 length: 18 amino acids. CDR1 is LGHDT and CDR2 is YNNKEL in the germline V gene (reference sequence). V dropped 4 bases and J dropped 0; count of bases not matched to a gene: 7. CDR3 loop: CASSRPGLAGVSTDTQYF. CDR3 sequence (DNA): TGTGCCAGCAGCCGTCCAGGACTAGCGGGAGTAAGCACAGATACGCAGTATTTT.

The chain is built from TRBV19 and TRBJ2-2; D is unresolved. Germline CDR1 and CDR2: LNHDA and SQIVND (reference sequence). The CDR3 sequence is 14 residues long. Trimming pared 8 bases from V and 1 base from J, leaving 11 bases between. DNA for the CDR3: TGTGCCAGTCGTTTTCTATTGAACACCGGGGAGCTGTTTTTT. It is translated as CASRFLLNTGELFF.

This clonotype was counted between two and nine times. The chain joins TRBV6-6 to TRBJ1-2, with 7 bases identical to TRBD1. CDR1 is MNHNY, CDR2 SVGAGI, per germline (reference sequence). The V and J ends lost 6 bases and 0 bases, in that order; junction bases with no gene match: 4. This CDR3 comprises 14 residues. The CDR3: CASRTGQTNYGYTF. The CDR3 DNA sequence: TGTGCCAGCAGAACGGGACAGACTAACTATGGCTACACCTTC.

This clonotype occurred a few times. J is TRBJ2-5 and V is TRBV12-3 or TRBV12-4; D gene uncertain. The V and J ends lost 6 bases and 2 bases respectively, with 16 bases between them. There are 15 residues in the CDR3. CDR3 region: CASSGSGTAQETQYF. The CDR3 region has the DNA TGTGCCAGCAGCGGCTCCGGAACAGCACAAGAGACCCAGTACTTC.

This clonotype has a handful of counts. The V gene is TRBV29-1, the J gene TRBJ2-3; 7 nucleotides align to TRBD1. CDR1 is SQVTM and CDR2 is ANQGSEA in the germline V gene. The CDR3 loop spans 13 amino acids. The junction had 2 bases not matched to a gene; V was cut back by 3 bases and J by 2 bases. CDR3 in DNA: TGCAGCGTTGAGACAGGGTCCACAGATACGCAGTATTTT. It specifies CSVETGSTDTQYF.

This clonotype was observed a few times. The V and J genes are TRBV7-9 and TRBJ1-1; D possibly corresponds to TRBD1 (5 bases). Per germline, CDR1 SEHNR and CDR2 FQNEAQ (reference sequence). Trimming removed 1 base at V and 2 bases at J, with 11 bases between. The CDR3 extends over 15 amino acids. CDR3 DNA: TGTGCCAGCAGCTTAGGGGGGGAGGCAAACACTGAAGCTTTCTTT. Protein product: CASSLGGEANTEAFF.

This clonotype was seen more than once but under ten times. V is TRBV27 and J is TRBJ2-3; D possibly corresponds to TRBD1 (6 bases). This CDR3 has 15 amino acids. Trimming pared 2 bases from V and 8 bases from J, leaving 17 bases between. The germline CDR1 and CDR2 sequences are MNHEY and SMNVEV (reference sequence). Written as DNA, the CDR3 is TGTGCCAGCAGTTTAAGGCGGCTTCTAGGGGGTACGCAGTATTTT. Amino acid sequence: CASSLRRLLGGTQYF.

The chain recombines TRBV6-1 with TRBJ1-5, with unresolved D. CDR3 size: 12 residues. V gave up 4 bases and J gave up 9 bases, with 10 bases separating them. Germline assignment: CDR1 MNHNS and CDR2 SASEGT. In nucleotides, the CDR3 is TGTGCCAGCAGTGGCGGACCTAGGCCCCAGCATTTT. Amino acids: CASSGGPRPQHF.